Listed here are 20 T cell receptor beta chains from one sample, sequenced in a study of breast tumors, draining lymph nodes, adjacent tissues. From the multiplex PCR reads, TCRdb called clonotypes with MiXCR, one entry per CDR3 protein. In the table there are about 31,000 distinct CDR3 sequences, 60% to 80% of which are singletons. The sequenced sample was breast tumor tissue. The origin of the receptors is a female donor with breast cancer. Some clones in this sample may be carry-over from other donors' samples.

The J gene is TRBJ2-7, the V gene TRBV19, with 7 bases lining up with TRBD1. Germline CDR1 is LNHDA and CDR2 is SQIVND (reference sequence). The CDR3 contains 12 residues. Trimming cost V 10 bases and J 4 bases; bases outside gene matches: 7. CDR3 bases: TGTGCCACCAAGCCGACAGGGTACGAGCAGTACGTC. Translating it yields CATKPTGYEQYV.

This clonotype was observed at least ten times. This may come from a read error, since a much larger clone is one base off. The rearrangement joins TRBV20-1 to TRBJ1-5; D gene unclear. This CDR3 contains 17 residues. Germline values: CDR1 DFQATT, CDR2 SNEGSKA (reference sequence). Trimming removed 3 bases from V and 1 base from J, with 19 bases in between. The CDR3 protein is CSASFGSLVSSNQPQHF. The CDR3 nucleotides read TGCAGTGCTAGTTTTGGCAGTTTGGTTTCGAGCAATCAGCCCCAGCATTTT.

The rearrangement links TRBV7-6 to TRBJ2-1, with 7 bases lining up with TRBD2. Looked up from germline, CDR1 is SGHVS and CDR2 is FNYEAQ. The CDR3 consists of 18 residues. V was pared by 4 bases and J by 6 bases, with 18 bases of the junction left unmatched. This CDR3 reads CASSSLDGLREGCNEQFF. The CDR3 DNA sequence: TGTGCCAGCAGCTCCCTCGACGGTTTGAGGGAGGGGTGCAATGAGCAGTTCTTC.

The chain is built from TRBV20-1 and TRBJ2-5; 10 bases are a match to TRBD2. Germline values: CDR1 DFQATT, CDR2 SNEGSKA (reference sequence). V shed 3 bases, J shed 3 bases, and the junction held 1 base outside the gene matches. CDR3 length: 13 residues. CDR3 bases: TGCAGTGCTAGGCTAGCGGGGGAAGAGACCCAGTACTTC. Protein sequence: CSARLAGEETQYF.

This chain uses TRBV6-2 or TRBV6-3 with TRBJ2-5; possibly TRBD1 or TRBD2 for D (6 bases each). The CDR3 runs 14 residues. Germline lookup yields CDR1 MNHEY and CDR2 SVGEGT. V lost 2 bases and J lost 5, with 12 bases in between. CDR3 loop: CASSYGGGTETQYF. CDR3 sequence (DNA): TGTGCCAGCAGTTACGGAGGGGGAACGGAGACCCAGTACTTC.

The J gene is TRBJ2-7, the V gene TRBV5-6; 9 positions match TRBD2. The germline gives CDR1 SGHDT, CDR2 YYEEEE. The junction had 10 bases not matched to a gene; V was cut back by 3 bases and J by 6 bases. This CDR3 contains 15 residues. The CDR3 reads CASSSALAGVGEQYF. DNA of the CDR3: TGTGCCAGCAGCTCCGCGTTAGCGGGAGTCGGCGAGCAGTACTTC.

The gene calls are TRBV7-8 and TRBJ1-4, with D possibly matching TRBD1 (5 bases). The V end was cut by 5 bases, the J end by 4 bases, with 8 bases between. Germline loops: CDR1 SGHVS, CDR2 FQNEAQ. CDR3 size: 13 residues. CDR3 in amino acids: CASSVTVNEKLFF. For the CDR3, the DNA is TGTGCCAGCAGCGTGACAGTTAATGAAAAACTGTTTTTT.

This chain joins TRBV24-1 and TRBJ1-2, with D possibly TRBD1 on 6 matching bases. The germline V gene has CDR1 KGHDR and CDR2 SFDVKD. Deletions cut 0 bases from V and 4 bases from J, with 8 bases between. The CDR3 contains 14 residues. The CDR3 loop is CATSDLGQSYGYTF. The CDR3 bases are TGTGCCACCAGTGATTTGGGACAGAGCTATGGCTACACCTTC.

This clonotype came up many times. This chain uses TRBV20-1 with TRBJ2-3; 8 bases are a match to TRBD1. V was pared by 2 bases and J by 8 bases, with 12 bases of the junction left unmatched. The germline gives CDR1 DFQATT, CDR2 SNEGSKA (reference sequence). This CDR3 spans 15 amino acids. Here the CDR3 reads CSARLGQGALATQYF. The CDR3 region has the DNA TGCAGTGCTAGACTAGGACAGGGAGCCCTAGCTACGCAGTATTTT.

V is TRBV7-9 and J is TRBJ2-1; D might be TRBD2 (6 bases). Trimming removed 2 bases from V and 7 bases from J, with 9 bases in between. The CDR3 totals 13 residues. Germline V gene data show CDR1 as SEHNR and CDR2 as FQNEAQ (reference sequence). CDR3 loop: CASSLRRGNEQFF. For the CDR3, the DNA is TGTGCCAGCAGCTTAAGGAGGGGAAATGAGCAGTTCTTC.

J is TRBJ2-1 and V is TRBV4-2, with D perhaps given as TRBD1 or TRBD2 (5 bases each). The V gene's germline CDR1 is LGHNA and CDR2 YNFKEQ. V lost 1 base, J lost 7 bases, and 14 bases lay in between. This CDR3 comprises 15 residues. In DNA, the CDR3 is TGTGCCAGCAGCCAAGGAGGGACCCAACTTAATGAGCAGTTCTTC. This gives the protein CASSQGGTQLNEQFF.

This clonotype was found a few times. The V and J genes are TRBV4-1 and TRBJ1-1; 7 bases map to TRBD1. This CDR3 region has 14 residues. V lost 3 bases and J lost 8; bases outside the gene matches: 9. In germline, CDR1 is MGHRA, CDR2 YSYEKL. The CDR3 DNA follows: TGCGCCAGCAGCCAGGGACCGACAGGGCTGGAAGCTTTCTTT. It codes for CASSQGPTGLEAFF.

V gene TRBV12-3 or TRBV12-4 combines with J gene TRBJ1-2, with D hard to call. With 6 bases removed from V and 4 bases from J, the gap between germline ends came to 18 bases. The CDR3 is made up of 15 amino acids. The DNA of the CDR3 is TGTGCCAGCAGCCCCGGACCGACGGAGGCCTATGGCTACACCTTC. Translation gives CASSPGPTEAYGYTF.

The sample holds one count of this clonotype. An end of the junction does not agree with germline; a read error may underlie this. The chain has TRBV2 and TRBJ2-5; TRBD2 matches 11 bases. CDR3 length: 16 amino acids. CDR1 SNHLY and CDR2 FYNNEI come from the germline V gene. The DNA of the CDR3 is TGTACCAGCAGTGAACCGGGACTAGCGGTCTACGAGACCCAGTACTTC. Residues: CTSSEPGLAVYETQYF.

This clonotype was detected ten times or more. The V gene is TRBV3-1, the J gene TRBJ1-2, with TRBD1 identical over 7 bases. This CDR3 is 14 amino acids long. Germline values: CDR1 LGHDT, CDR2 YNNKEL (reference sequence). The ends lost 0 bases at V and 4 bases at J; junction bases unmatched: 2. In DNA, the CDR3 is TGTGCCAGCAGCCAAGAGGACAGGTCCTATGGCTACACCTTC. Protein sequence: CASSQEDRSYGYTF.

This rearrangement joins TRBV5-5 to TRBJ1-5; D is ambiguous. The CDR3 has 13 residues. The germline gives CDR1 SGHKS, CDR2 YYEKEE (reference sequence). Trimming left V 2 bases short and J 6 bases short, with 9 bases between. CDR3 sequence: CASSFVEGQPQHF. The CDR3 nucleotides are TGTGCCAGCAGCTTCGTAGAGGGTCAGCCCCAGCATTTT.

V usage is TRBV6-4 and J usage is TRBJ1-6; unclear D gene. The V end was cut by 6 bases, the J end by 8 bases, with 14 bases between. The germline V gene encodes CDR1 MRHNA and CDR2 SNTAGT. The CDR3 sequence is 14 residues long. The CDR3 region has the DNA TGTGCCAGCAGCTCCGGGGTTAGGGATTCACCCCTCCACTTT. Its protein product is CASSSGVRDSPLHF.

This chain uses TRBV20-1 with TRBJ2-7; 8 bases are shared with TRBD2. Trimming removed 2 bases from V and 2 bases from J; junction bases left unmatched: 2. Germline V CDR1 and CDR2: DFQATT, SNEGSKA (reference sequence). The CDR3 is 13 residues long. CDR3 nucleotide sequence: TGCAGTGCTAGACTAGCGGGCCCCTACGAGCAGTACTTC. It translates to CSARLAGPYEQYF.

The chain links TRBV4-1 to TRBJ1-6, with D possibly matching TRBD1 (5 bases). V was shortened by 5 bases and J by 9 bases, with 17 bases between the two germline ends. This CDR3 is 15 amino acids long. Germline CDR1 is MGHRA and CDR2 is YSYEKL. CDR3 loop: CASSAPGLIVSPLHF. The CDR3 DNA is TGCGCCAGCAGCGCCCCGGGACTGATAGTTTCACCCCTCCACTTT.

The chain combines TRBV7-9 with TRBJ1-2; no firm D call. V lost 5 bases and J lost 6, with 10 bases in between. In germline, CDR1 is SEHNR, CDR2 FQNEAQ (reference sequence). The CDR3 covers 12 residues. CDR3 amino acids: CASSLTENGYTF. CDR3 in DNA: TGTGCCAGCAGCCTGACGGAAAATGGCTACACCTTC.